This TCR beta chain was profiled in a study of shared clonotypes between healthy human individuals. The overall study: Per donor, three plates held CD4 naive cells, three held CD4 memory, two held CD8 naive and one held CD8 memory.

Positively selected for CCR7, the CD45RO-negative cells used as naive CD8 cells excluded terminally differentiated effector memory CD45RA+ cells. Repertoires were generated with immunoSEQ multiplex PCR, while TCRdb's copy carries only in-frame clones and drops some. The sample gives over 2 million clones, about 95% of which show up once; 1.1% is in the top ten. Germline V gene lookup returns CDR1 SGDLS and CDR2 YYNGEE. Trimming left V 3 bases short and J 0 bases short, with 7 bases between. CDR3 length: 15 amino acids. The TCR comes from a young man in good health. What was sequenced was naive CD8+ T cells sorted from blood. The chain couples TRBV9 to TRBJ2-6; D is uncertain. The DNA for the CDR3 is TGTGCCAGCAGCGCCGGGTACTCTGGGGCCAACGTCCTGACTTTC. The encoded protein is CASSAGYSGANVLTF.